This TCR beta chain was retrieved from a study of T cell responses to AZD1222 COVID-19 vaccine. Remarks on this clone: The antigen is unknown.

Whole-study findings and limits: The number of AZD1222 recipients seropositive at baseline was only six. Clonal diversity was possibly underestimated, and the donors were mostly white British, with more females.

The protocol was immunoSEQ multiplex PCR, while the TCRdb copy is restricted to in-frame clones and leaves out a portion. The sample has about 190,000 clones; roughly 88% are singletons. Per the germline V gene, CDR1 is WSHSY and CDR2 is SAAADI. This CDR3 region has 14 residues. After removal of 8 bases from V and 9 bases from J, the junction contained 10 bases not matched to a gene. The rearrangement links TRBV10-2 to TRBJ1-6, with 7 bases that match TRBD1. The source of this sequence is an adult in good health. Sequencing was performed on peripheral blood, taken on day 0 of AZD1222 vaccination. CDR3 bases: TGCGCCAGCGGACAGGCCAAAGCGGTTTCACCCCTCCACTTT. Its protein product is CASGQAKAVSPLHF.